The 30 T cell receptor beta chains below were found in one sample sequenced in a study of T cells in Graves' hyperthyroidism and ophthalmopathy. Regions amplified from RNA transcripts were the TCR beta CDR3 regions. Using the HTBI primer set, a first-round RT-PCR was run on the TCR CDR3. TCRdb used MiXCR to reprocess the multiplex PCR reads, holding one entry per CDR3 protein. The sample yields 370,000 or so distinct CDR3 sequences, roughly 13% seen once. The material sequenced was blood. The origin of the receptors is a man younger than 45 with Graves' hyperthyroidism that later progressed to Graves' ophthalmopathy.

This clonotype has a count of ten or more. V and J are TRBV20-1 and TRBJ2-7, with 7 bases fitting TRBD1. CDR1 and CDR2 (germline): DFQATT, SNEGSKA (reference sequence). The trim removed 2 bases at V and 9 bases at J, leaving 4 bases unmatched. The CDR3 is made up of 11 amino acids. CDR3 DNA sequence: TGCAGTGCTAGAATGTCAGGGGGGCAGTACTTC. Its protein is CSARMSGGQYF.

The rearrangement uses TRBV7-8 and TRBJ2-7; 9 bases are a match to TRBD1. The length of the CDR3 is 14 residues. J lost 1 base, V lost 6 bases, and 4 bases had no gene match. Germline V CDR1 and CDR2: SGHVS, FQNEAQ. CDR3 region: CASRTGTGSYEQYF. The DNA of the CDR3 is TGTGCCAGCAGAACCGGGACAGGGTCCTACGAGCAGTACTTC. Full variable domain (remainder filled in from reference TRBV7-8 and TRBJ2-7): GAGVSQSPRYKVAKRGQDVALRCDPISGHVSLFWYQQALGQGPEFLTYFQNEAQLDKSGLPSDRFFAERPEGSVSTLKIQRTQQEDSAVYLCASRTGTGSYEQYFGPGTRLTVT.

This clonotype occurred a few times. The chain has TRBV6-2 or TRBV6-3 and TRBJ2-1; the D is unclear. The V gene lost 4 bases and the J gene lost 10 bases, with 17 bases spanning the gap. The CDR3 consists of 14 residues. CDR1 MNHEY and CDR2 SVGEGT come from the germline V gene. CDR3 bases: TGTGCCAGCAGTTCCCAATTTGAGGTTAGCGAGCAGTTCTTC. Translating it yields CASSSQFEVSEQFF.

This clonotype was seen many times. For the CDR3, the DNA is TGTGCCAGCAGTTTAGGCCTGAGGGGACCCCGAAACACCATATATTTT. It yields the protein CASSLGLRGPRNTIYF. The chain recombines TRBV12-3 or TRBV12-4 with TRBJ1-3, with TRBD1 as a possible D gene (5 bases). The CDR3 is 16 amino acids. The ends were cut back, 1 base at V and 5 bases at J, with 15 bases in the middle.

This clonotype appeared many times. The chain has TRBV2 and TRBJ2-2; 7 bases fit TRBD2. CDR3 length equals 15 residues. Trimming took 7 bases from V and 1 from J; bases not matched to a gene: 6. The V gene's germline CDR1 is SNHLY and CDR2 FYNNEI. CDR3 amino acids: CASKGIAGNTGELFF. The CDR3, as DNA: TGTGCCAGCAAGGGGATAGCGGGGAACACCGGGGAGCTGTTTTTT.

This clonotype was detected many times. The V and J genes are TRBV9 and TRBJ1-5; no firm D call. V was clipped by 0 bases and J by 5 bases, with 12 bases between them. Germline CDR1 reads SGDLS; CDR2 reads YYNGEE. The CDR3 consists of 15 residues. CDR3 region: CASSVDGDEDQPQHF. The CDR3, as DNA: TGTGCCAGCAGCGTAGATGGTGATGAGGATCAGCCCCAGCATTTT.

Ten or more counts support this clonotype. The CDR3 here is CASSYRGNGGYEQYF. In DNA, the CDR3 is TGTGCCAGCAGCTACCGAGGGAACGGTGGCTACGAGCAGTACTTC. V gene TRBV7-6 combines with J gene TRBJ2-7; TRBD2 might be the D (5 bases). The germline V gene has CDR1 SGHVS and CDR2 FNYEAQ. Trimming stripped 4 bases from V and 3 bases from J, with 16 bases between. This CDR3 has 15 residues. The full variable domain, rest sourced from reference TRBV7-6 and TRBJ2-7, is GAGVSQSPRYKVTKRGQDVALRCDPISGHVSLYWYRQALGQGPEFLTYFNYEAQQDKSGLPNDRFSAERPEGSISTLTIQRTEQRDSAMYRCASSYRGNGGYEQYFGPGTRLTVT.

This clonotype was counted many times. This chain links TRBV30 with TRBJ2-2; a weak D match, TRBD1 (5 bases). V shed 3 bases and J shed 6 bases, with 8 bases lying between them. CDR3 size: 12 residues. Germline values: CDR1 GTSNPN, CDR2 SVGIG (reference sequence). The CDR3 DNA follows: TGTGCCTGGAGCCAGGGTCCCGGGGAGCTGTTTTTT. Its translation is CAWSQGPGELFF.

Here the CDR3 DNA reads TGCAGTGCTAGCCCCGACAGGGGCACTCCTAACAATGAGCAGTTCTTC. Translated, it gives CSASPDRGTPNNEQFF. The chain carries TRBV20-1 and TRBJ2-1, with 8 bases matching TRBD1. V lost 3 bases and J lost 5; bases outside the gene matches: 12. CDR3 size: 16 residues. Germline loops: CDR1 DFQATT, CDR2 SNEGSKA (reference sequence).

This clonotype came up a few times. The rearrangement links TRBV27 to TRBJ2-5, with D perhaps assigned TRBD1 or TRBD2 (5 bases each). The germline V gene has CDR1 MNHEY and CDR2 SMNVEV (reference sequence). V was shortened by 5 bases and J by 5 bases, with 15 bases between the two germline ends. This CDR3 is 14 amino acids long. Written as DNA, the CDR3 is TGTGCCAGCAGTCCTGCAAGTGGGACGGAGACCCAGTACTTC. Residues: CASSPASGTETQYF.

The sample holds many counts of this clonotype. The gene calls are TRBV5-1 and TRBJ1-5; a possible D gene is TRBD1 (6 bases). Trimming took 4 bases from V and 2 from J, leaving 10 bases between them. Germline V gives CDR1 SGHRS, CDR2 YFSETQ. The CDR3 consists of 14 residues. The CDR3 protein is CASSPSGGNQPQHF. The CDR3, as DNA: TGCGCCAGCAGCCCCTCAGGGGGCAATCAGCCCCAGCATTTT.

This clonotype was recorded at least ten times. The V call is TRBV28, the J call TRBJ2-7; D is uncertain. Germline V lookup: CDR1 MDHEN, CDR2 SYDVKM. This CDR3 is built from 14 residues. V was clipped by 6 bases and J by 6 bases, with 18 bases between them. The CDR3 loop reads CASRSSRAGLEQYF. DNA of the CDR3: TGTGCCAGCAGATCCTCACGGGCCGGCCTCGAGCAGTACTTC.

This clonotype was observed a handful of times. The rearrangement joins TRBV29-1 to TRBJ1-6; D might be TRBD1 (5 bases). The V end lost 3 bases, the J end lost 7 bases, and 13 bases lay between the germline ends. Germline CDR1 SQVTM, CDR2 ANQGSEA. This CDR3 spans 14 amino acids. The CDR3: CSVEVGEDNSPLHF. CDR3 coding DNA: TGCAGCGTTGAGGTAGGGGAGGACAATTCACCCCTCCACTTT.

The V call is TRBV6-1, the J call TRBJ2-1; 7 nucleotides match TRBD2. V was clipped by 5 bases and J by 2 bases; unmatched bases: 9. CDR1 is MNHNS and CDR2 is SASEGT in the germline V gene. CDR3 length: 16 residues. The CDR3 spells CASSPWLADTYNEQFF. Written as DNA, the CDR3 is TGTGCCAGCAGTCCCTGGCTAGCGGACACCTACAATGAGCAGTTCTTC.

This clonotype was counted many times. The chain is built from TRBV6-1 and TRBJ1-2; unclear D gene. This CDR3 has 13 residues. V was trimmed by 2 bases and J by 4 bases, leaving 8 bases between them. Per germline, CDR1 MNHNS and CDR2 SASEGT. The CDR3, as DNA: TGTGCCAGCAGTGAAAAGGGTTCCTATGGCTACACCTTC. This translates into CASSEKGSYGYTF.

This clonotype was seen ten or more times. The chain joins TRBV7-8 to TRBJ2-5; D is tentatively TRBD1 or TRBD2 (6 bases each). V was shortened by 5 bases and J by 2 bases, with 18 bases between the two germline ends. The CDR3 extends over 16 amino acids. In germline, CDR1 is SGHVS, CDR2 FQNEAQ. CDR3 bases: TGTGCCAGCAGCCTCGTTGGGGGGACACATCAAGAGACCCAGTACTTC. Translating gives CASSLVGGTHQETQYF.

About this clonotype itself: One junction end does not reproduce the germline sequence, and a read error may be involved. V is TRBV25-1 and J is TRBJ1-6; unclear D gene. CDR3 size: 13 residues. Looked up from germline, CDR1 is MGHDK and CDR2 is SYGVNS. The CDR3 sequence is CASNEFVRSPLHF. The CDR3 region has the DNA TGTGCCAGCAATGAATTCGTGCGTTCACCCCTCCACTTT.

This clonotype was detected a few times. Given a much more abundant clone one base away, this may be a read error. The rearrangement joins TRBV12-5 to TRBJ2-7; D is unclear. The CDR3 runs to 15 residues. Germline V lookup: CDR1 LGHNT, CDR2 FRNRAP. CDR3 sequence reads: CASGLVPASTYGQYF. The CDR3, as DNA: TGTGCTAGTGGTTTGGTACCCGCTTCCACTTACGGGCAGTACTTC.

This clonotype was counted a few times. The rearrangement uses TRBV5-4 and TRBJ2-5; TRBD2 matches 14 bases. Germline loops: CDR1 SGHNT, CDR2 YYREEE (reference sequence). This CDR3 is 16 amino acids long. With V trimmed by 4 bases and J by 5 bases, 7 bases remained unmatched. The CDR3 sequence: CASSKGLAGVRETQYF. For the CDR3, the DNA is TGTGCCAGCAGCAAGGGACTAGCGGGGGTCAGGGAGACCCAGTACTTC.

This clonotype was seen a few times. The chain joins TRBV7-9 to TRBJ2-5, with 11 bases fitting TRBD2. This CDR3 has 16 residues. The junction had 8 bases not matched to a gene; V was cut back by 5 bases and J by 3 bases. The V gene's germline CDR1 is SEHNR and CDR2 FQNEAQ (reference sequence). The CDR3 loop is CASSPPPGLAEETQYF. As DNA, the CDR3 is TGTGCCAGCAGCCCACCACCGGGACTAGCGGAAGAGACCCAGTACTTC.

This clonotype was seen at least ten times. The genes are TRBV5-6 and TRBJ1-4; D is perhaps TRBD1 (6 bases). V shed 1 base and J shed 7 bases, with 11 bases lying between them. Germline V lookup: CDR1 SGHDT, CDR2 YYEEEE. The CDR3 is 14 amino acids. In nucleotides, the CDR3 is TGTGCCAGCAGCTTGAAGGGGGGCCTTGAAAAACTGTTTTTT. It encodes CASSLKGGLEKLFF.

This clonotype was counted between two and nine times. CDR3 region: CAISHSSNQPQHF. The CDR3 DNA reads as TGTGCCATCAGTCACAGTAGCAATCAGCCCCAGCATTTT. This chain joins TRBV10-3 and TRBJ1-5; D not certain. Germline CDR1 is ENHRY and CDR2 is SYGVKD. CDR3 length: 13 amino acids. Deletions cut 5 bases from V and 0 bases from J, with 5 bases between.

This clonotype was picked up many times. The V and J genes are TRBV28 and TRBJ1-1; weak D call: TRBD1 (6 bases). This CDR3 is built from 10 residues. Germline CDR1 MDHEN, CDR2 SYDVKM. Trimming removed 5 bases at V and 11 bases at J, with 9 bases between. The DNA for the CDR3 is TGTGCCAGCAGTAACAGGGCTGCTTTCTTT. Protein sequence: CASSNRAAFF.

The chain joins TRBV24-1 to TRBJ2-5; TRBD1 matches at 9 bases. This CDR3 is built from 15 residues. Germline CDR1 KGHDR, CDR2 SFDVKD. J gave up 5 bases and V 7 bases, and 10 bases lay outside the gene matches. The CDR3 region is CATSRDRVPPETQYF. The CDR3 nucleotides are TGTGCCACCAGCCGGGACAGGGTGCCCCCCGAGACCCAGTACTTC.

In this sample, this clonotype turned up many times. The chain is built from TRBV12-3 or TRBV12-4 and TRBJ1-2; D gene unclear. Trimming stripped 5 bases from V and 4 bases from J, with 11 bases between. The CDR3 spans 13 residues. Written as DNA, the CDR3 is TGTGCCAGCAGTCCGGGGAGGGTCTATGGCTACACCTTC. Translated: CASSPGRVYGYTF.

As regards this clonotype: One junction end does not reproduce the germline sequence, and a read error may be involved. This rearrangement joins TRBV12-3 or TRBV12-4 to TRBJ2-1, with 10 positions matching TRBD1. The length of the CDR3 is 11 residues. CDR3 nucleotides: TGTGCCATCGTGGACAGGGGGGAATTGATCTTC. The encoded protein is CAIVDRGELIF.

This clonotype was seen at least ten times. The chain is built from TRBV18 and TRBJ2-7; 11 bases align to TRBD1. The CDR3 extends over 14 amino acids. Looked up from germline, CDR1 is KGHSH and CDR2 is LQKENI. The J segment lost 6 bases and the V segment lost 5 bases, leaving 6 bases of the junction unmatched. The CDR3 bases are TGTGCCAGCTCATCGGGACAGGGGGTATCCGAGCAGTACTTC. Translating it yields CASSSGQGVSEQYF.

This clonotype was picked up a small number of times. The chain has TRBV9 and TRBJ2-7, with 12 bases identical to TRBD2. Trimming took 4 bases from V and 3 from J; bases not matched to a gene: 8. This CDR3 spans 16 amino acids. Germline V lookup: CDR1 SGDLS, CDR2 YYNGEE. CDR3 sequence reads: CASSPETSGGFYEQYF. The CDR3 DNA sequence: TGTGCCAGCAGCCCAGAAACTAGCGGGGGGTTCTACGAGCAGTACTTC.

The table lists this clonotype with many counts. The V call is TRBV20-1, the J call TRBJ1-2, with 8 bases lining up with TRBD1. V gave up 4 bases and J gave up 6 bases; unmatched junction bases: 4. Germline CDR1 is DFQATT and CDR2 is SNEGSKA (reference sequence). The CDR3 length is 12 residues. Here the CDR3 DNA reads TGCAGTGCTACGAGGACAGGGAATGGCTACACCTTC. Translating gives CSATRTGNGYTF.

This clonotype appeared a single time. The chain employs TRBV7-9 and TRBJ2-3, with no clear D. Germline CDR1 SEHNR, CDR2 FQNEAQ (reference sequence). The CDR3 is 14 residues long. V lost 4 bases to trimming and J lost 0 bases, with 8 bases between them. The CDR3 spells CASSSFSSTDTQYF. CDR3 nucleotide sequence: TGTGCCAGCAGCTCCTTTTCTAGCACAGATACGCAGTATTTT.